A single sample is the source of the 24 T cell receptor beta chains below, sequenced in a study of T-cell memory formation after mild COVID-19. TCRdb re-derived calls from the 5' RACE reads in MiXCR, one entry per CDR3 protein. The table lists a few hundred thousand distinct CDR3 sequences, under 20% of them singletons, with roughly 25% in the top ten. Sequenced input: PBMCs or a T cell subset sorted from them (not recorded which). The receptor source for this set is a man aged 18 to 30 who had mild COVID-19 (a few samples of this study predate the infection). Cell type and time point are not known.

V and J are TRBV6-2 or TRBV6-3 and TRBJ1-5; D gene uncertain. V was shortened by 8 bases and J by 5 bases, with 10 bases between the two germline ends. There are 12 residues in the CDR3. Germline V CDR1 and CDR2: MNHEY, SVGEGT. The CDR3 loop reads CASASSYQPQHF. DNA for the CDR3: TGTGCCAGCGCTTCCTCCTATCAGCCCCAGCATTTT.

V and J are TRBV12-3 or TRBV12-4 and TRBJ2-3, with D possibly TRBD2 on 6 matching bases. V was trimmed by 6 bases and J by 6 bases, leaving 16 bases between them. The CDR3 is 14 amino acids. CDR3 nucleotides: TGTGCCAGCAGCCCTTTGGGGAGGTCGGATACGCAGTATTTT. As protein: CASSPLGRSDTQYF.

In this sample, this clonotype turned up many times. J is TRBJ2-7 and V is TRBV20-1; 7 nucleotides match TRBD1. The CDR3 has 12 amino acids. CDR1 and CDR2 (germline): DFQATT, SNEGSKA (reference sequence). The V and J ends lost 6 bases and 3 bases, in that order; junction bases with no gene match: 5. CDR3 coding DNA: TGCAGTGCCGTTCACAGGGGCTACGAGCAGTACTTC. It yields the protein CSAVHRGYEQYF.

The chain combines TRBV5-5 with TRBJ1-4; D unresolved. The germline V gene has CDR1 SGHKS and CDR2 YYEKEE (reference sequence). Trimming took 0 bases from V and 6 from J, leaving 6 bases between them. This CDR3 contains 13 residues. The CDR3 sequence: CASSLDPHEKLFF. The CDR3 nucleotides are TGTGCCAGCAGCTTGGATCCCCATGAAAAACTGTTTTTT.

This rearrangement joins TRBV6-6 to TRBJ1-2; no clear D gene. The CDR3 extends over 14 amino acids. Germline values: CDR1 MNHNY, CDR2 SVGAGI (reference sequence). Trimming stripped 3 bases from V and 8 bases from J, with 16 bases between. In DNA, the CDR3 is TGTGCCAGCAGTTATACAGTGCCCGACGGAGGCTACACCTTC. It codes for CASSYTVPDGGYTF.

This clonotype appeared a few times. This chain uses TRBV7-2 with TRBJ1-5; D unclear. V was pared by 1 base and J by 2 bases, with 9 bases between. Germline CDR1 reads SGHTA; CDR2 reads FQGNSA. The CDR3 runs to 15 residues. The DNA for the CDR3 is TGTGCCAGCAGCTTAGGTAGTAATGGCAATCAGCCCCAGCATTTT. Its protein product is CASSLGSNGNQPQHF. The variable domain in full, with the rest retrieved from reference TRBV7-2 and TRBJ1-5, is GAGVSQSPSNKVTEKGKDVELRCDPISGHTALYWYRQSLGQGLEFLIYFQGNSAPDKSGLPSDRFSAERTGGSVSTLTIQRTQQEDSAVYLCASSLGSNGNQPQHFGDGTRLSIL.

V and J are TRBV5-1 and TRBJ2-5; TRBD1 matches at 11 bases. Germline CDR1 is SGHRS and CDR2 is YFSETQ. The CDR3 runs 15 residues. V shed 4 bases and J 2 bases; nucleotides not matched to a gene: 4. The CDR3 reads CASSTDRGLQETQYF. CDR3 coding DNA: TGCGCCAGCAGCACGGACAGGGGGCTGCAAGAGACCCAGTACTTC.

The CDR3 DNA reads TGTGCCAGCCGTCAGAACTCGAGACAGGGAGGCCAGTACTTC. Translated, it gives CASRQNSRQGGQYF. The rearrangement uses TRBV28 and TRBJ2-5, with D possibly matching TRBD1 (7 bases). The CDR3 loop spans 14 amino acids. Trimming stripped 8 bases from V and 10 bases from J, with 23 bases between. Germline V lookup: CDR1 MDHEN, CDR2 SYDVKM.

This clonotype was detected a few times. In nucleotides, the CDR3 is TGTGCCAGCTCACGATCGGACAGGACCTACGAGCAGTACTTC. Translating it yields CASSRSDRTYEQYF. The chain employs TRBV18 and TRBJ2-7, with TRBD1 matching 7 bases. Germline V CDR1 and CDR2: KGHSH, LQKENI. This CDR3 is 14 amino acids long. The V segment lost 4 bases and the J segment 2 bases; nucleotides outside the gene matches: 5.

This clonotype has more than one count but fewer than ten. The V call is TRBV3-1, the J call TRBJ1-1, with D tentatively TRBD1 (6 bases). Germline CDR1 LGHDT, CDR2 YNNKEL (reference sequence). Trimming stripped 6 bases from V and 6 bases from J, with 14 bases between. The CDR3 spans 13 residues. CDR3 coding DNA: TGTGCCAGCAGGCGACAGGAAGGCGCTGAAGCTTTCTTT. Protein: CASRRQEGAEAFF. The full variable domain, with the rest looked up from reference TRBV3-1 and TRBJ1-1, is DTAVSQTPKYLVTQMGNDKSIKCEQNLGHDTMYWYKQDSKKFLKIMFSYNNKELIINETVPNRFSPKSPDKAHLNLHINSLELGDSAVYFCASRRQEGAEAFFGQGTRLTVV.

This clonotype was recorded at least ten times. The chain combines TRBV4-3 with TRBJ2-5; D unclear. The germline gives CDR1 LGHNA, CDR2 YSLEER. Trimming cost V 1 base and J 4 bases, with 4 bases left between them. This CDR3 spans 12 amino acids. CDR3 amino acids: CASSQGGETQYF. In DNA, the CDR3 is TGCGCCAGCAGCCAAGGAGGAGAGACCCAGTACTTC.

This clonotype was recorded many times. This sequence joins TRBV5-1 and TRBJ2-5; TRBD1 aligns across 8 bases. Germline trimming cut 5 bases from V and 5 bases from J; bases unmatched to any gene: 8. The CDR3 has 14 amino acids. Looked up from germline, CDR1 is SGHRS and CDR2 is YFSETQ. CDR3 in amino acids: CASRQAGGAETQYF. The CDR3 DNA reads as TGCGCCAGCAGACAAGCAGGGGGCGCGGAGACCCAGTACTTC.

This clonotype was picked up a small number of times. The rearrangement joins TRBV29-1 to TRBJ2-7, with D unclear. V was cut by 4 bases and J by 2 bases, with 12 bases left in between. Germline CDR1 reads SQVTM; CDR2 reads ANQGSEA. The CDR3 spans 13 residues. CDR3 DNA sequence: TGCAGCGTTGTCGTTAGAGAGACCTACGAGCAGTACTTC. The encoded protein is CSVVVRETYEQYF.

This clonotype was counted a single time. V and J are TRBV4-3 and TRBJ2-2; 7 nucleotides line up with TRBD1. V lost 4 bases, J lost 8 bases, and 7 bases stayed unmatched. This CDR3 spans 14 amino acids. Germline V CDR1 and CDR2: LGHNA, YSLEER. This chain's CDR3 is CASSRQGIFGELFF. DNA for the CDR3: TGCGCCAGCAGCCGACAGGGAATTTTTGGGGAGCTGTTTTTT.

On this clonotype itself: Mismatch with germline at one junction end may stem from a read error. The chain carries TRBV20-1 and TRBJ2-4, with D perhaps matching TRBD1 (6 bases). Germline CDR1 reads DFQATT; CDR2 reads SNEGSKA (reference sequence). This CDR3 has 15 residues. CDR3 coding DNA: TGCAGTGCTGGAGAACAGGGAACGGCCAAAAACATTCAGTACTTC. Encoded protein: CSAGEQGTAKNIQYF.

This rearrangement joins TRBV5-5 to TRBJ1-2; TRBD1 agrees at 7 bases. Germline loops: CDR1 SGHKS, CDR2 YYEKEE (reference sequence). This CDR3 is 14 amino acids long. J lost 5 bases, V lost 4 bases, and 8 bases had no gene match. CDR3: CASSTDSGGYGYTF. The CDR3, as DNA: TGTGCCAGCAGCACGGACTCAGGGGGGTATGGCTACACCTTC. Filled out from reference TRBV5-5 and TRBJ1-2, the complete variable domain reads DAGVTQSPTHLIKTRGQQVTLRCSPISGHKSVSWYQQVLGQGPQFIFQYYEKEERGRGNFPDRFSARQFPNYSSELNVNALLLGDSALYLCASSTDSGGYGYTFGSGTRLTVV.

There are a few counts of this clonotype. The chain uses TRBV7-9 and TRBJ1-2, with no clear D. The CDR3 loop spans 13 amino acids. Per germline, CDR1 SEHNR and CDR2 FQNEAQ (reference sequence). V was trimmed by 5 bases and J by 6 bases, leaving 13 bases between them. The CDR3 DNA follows: TGTGCCAGCAGCATGCGGACGGGGAATGGCTACACCTTC. This sequence encodes CASSMRTGNGYTF.

The J gene is TRBJ2-1, the V gene TRBV11-3; 8 nucleotides agree with TRBD1. CDR3 length: 18 amino acids. J gave up 0 bases and V 0 bases, and 7 bases lay outside the gene matches. Germline V lookup: CDR1 SGHNT, CDR2 YENEEA. CDR3 DNA sequence: TGTGCCAGCAGCTTAGAACAGGGGGGCTCGAGCTCCTACAATGAGCAGTTCTTC. Encoded protein: CASSLEQGGSSSYNEQFF.

This rearrangement joins TRBV6-2 or TRBV6-3 to TRBJ1-6; the match to TRBD1 covers 10 bases. Germline V gene data show CDR1 as MNHEY and CDR2 as SVGEGT. Losses at the gene ends were 0 bases for V and 7 bases for J; bases not matched to a gene: 12. The CDR3 runs to 19 residues. CDR3 sequence reads: CASSYSITSGTGENSPLHF. CDR3 nucleotides: TGTGCCAGCAGTTACTCGATTACTTCCGGGACAGGGGAAAATTCACCCCTCCACTTT.

This chain uses TRBV9 with TRBJ2-2; weak D call: TRBD1 (6 bases). CDR1 and CDR2 from the germline V gene are SGDLS and YYNGEE. This CDR3 has 15 residues. Trimming took 2 bases from V and 1 from J, leaving 9 bases between them. The CDR3 DNA follows: TGTGCCAGCAGCGTCAGGACAGTGAACACCGGGGAGCTGTTTTTT. Protein sequence: CASSVRTVNTGELFF.

This rearrangement joins TRBV6-6 to TRBJ2-7; no firm D call. Germline loops: CDR1 MNHNY, CDR2 SVGAGI (reference sequence). This CDR3 contains 11 residues. Deletions cut 10 bases from V and 5 bases from J, with 12 bases between. The CDR3 spells CATENHHEQYF. In DNA form, the CDR3 reads TGTGCCACCGAGAACCACCACGAGCAGTACTTC.

Ten or more counts support this clonotype. The genes are TRBV2 and TRBJ2-7, with D possibly TRBD2 on 5 matching bases. Germline-derived CDR1 and CDR2 are SNHLY and FYNNEI. The V end was cut by 2 bases, the J end by 12 bases, with 17 bases between. The CDR3 is 13 residues long. In DNA form, the CDR3 reads TGTGCCAGCAGTGAAAACGGGGTTCGGTATATGTACTTC. It codes for CASSENGVRYMYF.

V usage is TRBV12-3 or TRBV12-4 and J usage is TRBJ2-2; D is unclear. The V end was cut by 3 bases, the J end by 5 bases, with 7 bases between. This CDR3 region has 13 residues. For the CDR3, the DNA is TGTGCCAGCAGTTTCGAGTATACCGGGGAGCTGTTTTTT. It yields the protein CASSFEYTGELFF.

This chain joins TRBV20-1 and TRBJ2-4, with D possibly TRBD2 on 5 matching bases. CDR3 length equals 14 residues. Germline V gives CDR1 DFQATT, CDR2 SNEGSKA (reference sequence). Between the trimmed V and J ends, which lost 3 bases and 0 bases, there was a span of 9 bases. The CDR3 DNA reads TGCAGTGCTAGGGCAGGACTAGCCAAAAACATTCAGTACTTC. Its translation: CSARAGLAKNIQYF.